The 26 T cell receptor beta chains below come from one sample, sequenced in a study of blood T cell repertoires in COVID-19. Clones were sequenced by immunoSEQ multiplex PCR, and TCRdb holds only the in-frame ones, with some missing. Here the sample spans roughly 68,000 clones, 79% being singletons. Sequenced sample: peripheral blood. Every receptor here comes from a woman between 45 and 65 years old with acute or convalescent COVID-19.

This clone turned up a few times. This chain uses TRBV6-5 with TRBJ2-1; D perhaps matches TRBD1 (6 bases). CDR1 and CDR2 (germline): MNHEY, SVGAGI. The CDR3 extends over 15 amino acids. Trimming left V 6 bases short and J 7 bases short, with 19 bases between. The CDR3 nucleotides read TGTGCCAGCAGCCTAGTGGCGCAGGGGTCGAATGAGCAGTTCTTC. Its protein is CASSLVAQGSNEQFF.

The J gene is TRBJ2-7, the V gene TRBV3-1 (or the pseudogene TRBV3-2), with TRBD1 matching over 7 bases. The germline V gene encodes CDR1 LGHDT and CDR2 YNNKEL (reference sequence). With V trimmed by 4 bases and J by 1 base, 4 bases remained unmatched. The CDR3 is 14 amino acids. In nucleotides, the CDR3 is TGTGCCAGCAGCCCAGAACAGGGGTCCTACGAGCAGTACTTC. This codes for CASSPEQGSYEQYF.

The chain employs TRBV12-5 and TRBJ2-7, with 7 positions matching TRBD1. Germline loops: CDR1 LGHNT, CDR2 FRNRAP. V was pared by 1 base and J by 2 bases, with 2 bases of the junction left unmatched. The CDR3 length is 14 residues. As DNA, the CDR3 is TGTGCTAGTGGTTTGGGAGGGACAGCCTACGAGCAGTACTTC. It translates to CASGLGGTAYEQYF.

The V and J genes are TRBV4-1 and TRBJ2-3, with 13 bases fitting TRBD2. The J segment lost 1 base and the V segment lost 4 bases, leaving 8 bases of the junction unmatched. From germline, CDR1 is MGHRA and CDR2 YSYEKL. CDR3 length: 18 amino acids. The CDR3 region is CASSREELAGGRTDTQYF. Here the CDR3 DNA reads TGCGCCAGCAGCCGCGAAGAACTAGCGGGGGGGCGCACAGATACGCAGTATTTT.

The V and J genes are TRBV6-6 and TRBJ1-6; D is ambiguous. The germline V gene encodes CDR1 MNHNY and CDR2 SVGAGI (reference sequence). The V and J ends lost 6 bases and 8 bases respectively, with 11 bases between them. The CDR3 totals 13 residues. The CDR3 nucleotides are TGTGCCAGCAGCGGGGAAATAGATTCACCCCTCCACTTT. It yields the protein CASSGEIDSPLHF.

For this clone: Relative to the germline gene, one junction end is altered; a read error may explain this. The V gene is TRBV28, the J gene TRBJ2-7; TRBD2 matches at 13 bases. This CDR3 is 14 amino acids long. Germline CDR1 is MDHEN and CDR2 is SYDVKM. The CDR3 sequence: CASSSNGLAGEPHF. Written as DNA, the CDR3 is TGTGCCAGCAGTAGCAACGGACTAGCGGGAGAACCCCACTTC.

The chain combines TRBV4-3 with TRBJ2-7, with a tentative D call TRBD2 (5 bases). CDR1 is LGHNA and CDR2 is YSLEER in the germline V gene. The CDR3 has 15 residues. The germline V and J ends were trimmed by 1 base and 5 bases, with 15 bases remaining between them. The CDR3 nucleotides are TGCGCCAGCAGCCAAGGGGGAGCCACCCGCGACGAGCAGTACTTC. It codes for CASSQGGATRDEQYF.

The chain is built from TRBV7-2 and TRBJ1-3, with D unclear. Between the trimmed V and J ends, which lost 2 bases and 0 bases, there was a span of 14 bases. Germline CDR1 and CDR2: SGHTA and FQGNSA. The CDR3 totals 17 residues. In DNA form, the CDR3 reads TGTGCCAGCAGCTTAACGTCCGGACTCCTCTCTGGAAACACCATATATTTT. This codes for CASSLTSGLLSGNTIYF.

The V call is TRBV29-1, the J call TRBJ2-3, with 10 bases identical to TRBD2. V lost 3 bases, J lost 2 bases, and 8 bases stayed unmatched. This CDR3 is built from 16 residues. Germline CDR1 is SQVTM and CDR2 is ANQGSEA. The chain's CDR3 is CSVDPGSGRDTDTQYF. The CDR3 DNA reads TGCAGCGTTGATCCTGGGAGCGGGAGGGACACAGATACGCAGTATTTT.

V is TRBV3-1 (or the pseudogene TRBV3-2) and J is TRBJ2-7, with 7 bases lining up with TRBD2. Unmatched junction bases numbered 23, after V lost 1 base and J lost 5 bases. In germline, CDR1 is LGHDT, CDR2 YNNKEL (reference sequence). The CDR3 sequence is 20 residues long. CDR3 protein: CASSQGPLGLRERDLHEQYF. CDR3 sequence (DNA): TGTGCCAGCAGCCAAGGCCCCTTAGGTTTGCGGGAGAGGGACTTACACGAGCAGTACTTC.

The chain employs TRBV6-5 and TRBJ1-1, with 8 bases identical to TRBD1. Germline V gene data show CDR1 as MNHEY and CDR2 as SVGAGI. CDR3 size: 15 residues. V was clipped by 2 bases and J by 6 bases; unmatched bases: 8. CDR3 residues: CASSYARTGRSEAFF. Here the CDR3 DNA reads TGTGCCAGCAGTTACGCGAGGACAGGGAGGTCTGAAGCTTTCTTT.

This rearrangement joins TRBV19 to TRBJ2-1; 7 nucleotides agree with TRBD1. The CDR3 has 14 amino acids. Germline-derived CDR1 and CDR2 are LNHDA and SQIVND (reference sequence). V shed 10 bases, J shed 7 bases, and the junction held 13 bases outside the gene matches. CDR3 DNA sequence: TGTGCCACCTGGACAGGTGGGCATATAAATGAGCAGTTCTTC. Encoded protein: CATWTGGHINEQFF.

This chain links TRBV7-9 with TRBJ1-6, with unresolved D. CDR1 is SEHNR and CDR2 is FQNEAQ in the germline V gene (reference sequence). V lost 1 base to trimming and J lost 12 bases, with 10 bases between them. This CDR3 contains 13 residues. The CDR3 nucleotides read TGTGCCAGCAGCTTAGATGGCACCCAACCCCTCCACTTT. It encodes CASSLDGTQPLHF.

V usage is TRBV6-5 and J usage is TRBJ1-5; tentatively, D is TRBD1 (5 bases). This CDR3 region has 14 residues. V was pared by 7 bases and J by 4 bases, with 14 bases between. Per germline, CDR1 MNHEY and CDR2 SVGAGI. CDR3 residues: CASTGRALNQPQHF. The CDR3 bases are TGTGCCAGCACCGGCAGGGCCCTAAATCAGCCCCAGCATTTT.

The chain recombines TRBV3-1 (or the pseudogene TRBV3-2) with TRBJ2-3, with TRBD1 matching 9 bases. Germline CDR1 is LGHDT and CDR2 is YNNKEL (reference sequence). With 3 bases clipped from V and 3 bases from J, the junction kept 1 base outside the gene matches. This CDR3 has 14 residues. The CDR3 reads CASSHGQGTDTQYF. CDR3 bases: TGTGCCAGCAGCCACGGACAGGGGACAGATACGCAGTATTTT.

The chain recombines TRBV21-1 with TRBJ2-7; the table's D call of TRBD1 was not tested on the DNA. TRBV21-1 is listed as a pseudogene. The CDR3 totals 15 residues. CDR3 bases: TGTGCCAGCAGCAAGACAGGGGGGAGCTCCTACGAGCAGTACTTC. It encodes CASSKTGGSSYEQYF.

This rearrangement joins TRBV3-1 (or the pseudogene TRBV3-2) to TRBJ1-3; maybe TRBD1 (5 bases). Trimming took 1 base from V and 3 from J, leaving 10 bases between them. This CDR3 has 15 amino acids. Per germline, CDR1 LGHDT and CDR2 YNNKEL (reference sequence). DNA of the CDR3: TGTGCCAGCAGCCAAGGTCAGACAGATGGAAACACCATATATTTT. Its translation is CASSQGQTDGNTIYF.

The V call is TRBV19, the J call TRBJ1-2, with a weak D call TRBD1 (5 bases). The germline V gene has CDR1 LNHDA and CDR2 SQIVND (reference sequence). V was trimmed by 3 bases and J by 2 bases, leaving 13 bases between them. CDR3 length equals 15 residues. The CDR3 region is CASSIGQGLNYGYTF. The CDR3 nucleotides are TGTGCCAGTAGTATCGGACAAGGGTTAAACTATGGCTACACCTTC. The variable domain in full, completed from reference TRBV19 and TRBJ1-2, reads DGGITQSPKYLFRKEGQNVTLSCEQNLNHDAMYWYRQDPGQGLRLIYYSQIVNDFQKGDIAEGYSVSREKKESFPLTVTSAQKNPTAFYLCASSIGQGLNYGYTFGSGTRLTVV.

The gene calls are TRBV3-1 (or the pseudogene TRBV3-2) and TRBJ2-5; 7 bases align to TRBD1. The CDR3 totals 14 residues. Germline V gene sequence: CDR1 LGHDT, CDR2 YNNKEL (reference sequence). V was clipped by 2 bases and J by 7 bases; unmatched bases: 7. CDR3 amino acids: CASSQLTGVGTQYF. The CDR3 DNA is TGTGCCAGCAGCCAACTTACAGGGGTGGGGACCCAGTACTTC.

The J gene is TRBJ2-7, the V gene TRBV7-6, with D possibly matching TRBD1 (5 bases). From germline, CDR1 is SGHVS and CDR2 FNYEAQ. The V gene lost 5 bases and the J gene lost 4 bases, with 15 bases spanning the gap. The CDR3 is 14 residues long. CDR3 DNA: TGTGCCAGCAGCGCCTCAGGGTCTACGTACGAGCAGTACTTC. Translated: CASSASGSTYEQYF.

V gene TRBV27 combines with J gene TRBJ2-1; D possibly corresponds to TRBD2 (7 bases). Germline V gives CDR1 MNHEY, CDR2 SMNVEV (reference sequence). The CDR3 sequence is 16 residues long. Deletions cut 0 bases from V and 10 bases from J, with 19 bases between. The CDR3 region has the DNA TGTGCCAGCAGTTTATCGTGGCGGGAGAGGGGGTCCGAGCAGTTCTTC. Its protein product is CASSLSWRERGSEQFF.

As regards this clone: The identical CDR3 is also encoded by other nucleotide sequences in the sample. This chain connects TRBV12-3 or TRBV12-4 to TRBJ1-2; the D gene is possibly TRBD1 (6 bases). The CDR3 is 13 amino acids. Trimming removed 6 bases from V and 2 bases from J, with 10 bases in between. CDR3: CASRPTGNYGYTF. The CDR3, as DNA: TGTGCCAGCAGGCCCACAGGGAACTATGGCTACACCTTC.

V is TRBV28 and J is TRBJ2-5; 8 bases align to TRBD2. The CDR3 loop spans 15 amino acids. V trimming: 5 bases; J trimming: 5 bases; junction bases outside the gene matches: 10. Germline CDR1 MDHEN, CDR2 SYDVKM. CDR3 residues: CASSPQGLAGETQYF. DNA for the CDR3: TGTGCCAGCAGTCCCCAAGGACTAGCTGGGGAGACCCAGTACTTC. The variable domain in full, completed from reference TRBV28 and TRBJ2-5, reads DVKVTQSSRYLVKRTGEKVFLECVQDMDHENMFWYRQDPGLGLRLIYFSYDVKMKEKGDIPEGYSVSREKKERFSLILESASTNQTSMYLCASSPQGLAGETQYFGPGTRLLVL.

CDR3 in amino acids: CASSLAGTAISYEQYF. CDR3 DNA: TGTGCCAGCAGTTTGGCCGGGACAGCCATCTCCTACGAGCAGTACTTC. The chain recombines TRBV28 with TRBJ2-7; the match to TRBD1 covers 7 bases. This CDR3 is built from 16 residues. In germline, CDR1 is MDHEN, CDR2 SYDVKM. After removal of 3 bases from V and 0 bases from J, the junction contained 8 bases not matched to a gene.

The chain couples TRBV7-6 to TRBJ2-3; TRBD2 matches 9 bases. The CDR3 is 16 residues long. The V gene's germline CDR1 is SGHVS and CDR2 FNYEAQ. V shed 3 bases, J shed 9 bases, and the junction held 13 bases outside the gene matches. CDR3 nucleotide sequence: TGTGCCAGCAGCTTCCTCGGCGGGGGGGCCGACTCCACGCAGTATTTT. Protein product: CASSFLGGGADSTQYF.

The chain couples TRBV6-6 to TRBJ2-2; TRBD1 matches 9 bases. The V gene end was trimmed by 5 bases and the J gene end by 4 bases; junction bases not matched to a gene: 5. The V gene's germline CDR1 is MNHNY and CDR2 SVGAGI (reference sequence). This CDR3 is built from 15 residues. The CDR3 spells CASSHRGRGTGELFF. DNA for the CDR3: TGTGCCAGCAGTCACAGGGGGCGCGGCACCGGGGAGCTGTTTTTT.